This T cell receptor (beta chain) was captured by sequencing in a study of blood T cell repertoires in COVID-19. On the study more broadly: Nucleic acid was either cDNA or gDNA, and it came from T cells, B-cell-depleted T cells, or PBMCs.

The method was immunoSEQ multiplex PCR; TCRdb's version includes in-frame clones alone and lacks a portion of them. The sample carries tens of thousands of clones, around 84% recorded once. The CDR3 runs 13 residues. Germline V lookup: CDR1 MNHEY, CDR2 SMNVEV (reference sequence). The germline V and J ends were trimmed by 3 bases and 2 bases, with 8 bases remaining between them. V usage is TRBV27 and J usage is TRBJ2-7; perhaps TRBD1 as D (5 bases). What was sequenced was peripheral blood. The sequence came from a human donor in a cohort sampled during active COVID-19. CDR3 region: CASSFGQTYEQYF. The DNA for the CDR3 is TGTGCCAGCAGTTTTGGACAAACCTACGAGCAGTACTTC.